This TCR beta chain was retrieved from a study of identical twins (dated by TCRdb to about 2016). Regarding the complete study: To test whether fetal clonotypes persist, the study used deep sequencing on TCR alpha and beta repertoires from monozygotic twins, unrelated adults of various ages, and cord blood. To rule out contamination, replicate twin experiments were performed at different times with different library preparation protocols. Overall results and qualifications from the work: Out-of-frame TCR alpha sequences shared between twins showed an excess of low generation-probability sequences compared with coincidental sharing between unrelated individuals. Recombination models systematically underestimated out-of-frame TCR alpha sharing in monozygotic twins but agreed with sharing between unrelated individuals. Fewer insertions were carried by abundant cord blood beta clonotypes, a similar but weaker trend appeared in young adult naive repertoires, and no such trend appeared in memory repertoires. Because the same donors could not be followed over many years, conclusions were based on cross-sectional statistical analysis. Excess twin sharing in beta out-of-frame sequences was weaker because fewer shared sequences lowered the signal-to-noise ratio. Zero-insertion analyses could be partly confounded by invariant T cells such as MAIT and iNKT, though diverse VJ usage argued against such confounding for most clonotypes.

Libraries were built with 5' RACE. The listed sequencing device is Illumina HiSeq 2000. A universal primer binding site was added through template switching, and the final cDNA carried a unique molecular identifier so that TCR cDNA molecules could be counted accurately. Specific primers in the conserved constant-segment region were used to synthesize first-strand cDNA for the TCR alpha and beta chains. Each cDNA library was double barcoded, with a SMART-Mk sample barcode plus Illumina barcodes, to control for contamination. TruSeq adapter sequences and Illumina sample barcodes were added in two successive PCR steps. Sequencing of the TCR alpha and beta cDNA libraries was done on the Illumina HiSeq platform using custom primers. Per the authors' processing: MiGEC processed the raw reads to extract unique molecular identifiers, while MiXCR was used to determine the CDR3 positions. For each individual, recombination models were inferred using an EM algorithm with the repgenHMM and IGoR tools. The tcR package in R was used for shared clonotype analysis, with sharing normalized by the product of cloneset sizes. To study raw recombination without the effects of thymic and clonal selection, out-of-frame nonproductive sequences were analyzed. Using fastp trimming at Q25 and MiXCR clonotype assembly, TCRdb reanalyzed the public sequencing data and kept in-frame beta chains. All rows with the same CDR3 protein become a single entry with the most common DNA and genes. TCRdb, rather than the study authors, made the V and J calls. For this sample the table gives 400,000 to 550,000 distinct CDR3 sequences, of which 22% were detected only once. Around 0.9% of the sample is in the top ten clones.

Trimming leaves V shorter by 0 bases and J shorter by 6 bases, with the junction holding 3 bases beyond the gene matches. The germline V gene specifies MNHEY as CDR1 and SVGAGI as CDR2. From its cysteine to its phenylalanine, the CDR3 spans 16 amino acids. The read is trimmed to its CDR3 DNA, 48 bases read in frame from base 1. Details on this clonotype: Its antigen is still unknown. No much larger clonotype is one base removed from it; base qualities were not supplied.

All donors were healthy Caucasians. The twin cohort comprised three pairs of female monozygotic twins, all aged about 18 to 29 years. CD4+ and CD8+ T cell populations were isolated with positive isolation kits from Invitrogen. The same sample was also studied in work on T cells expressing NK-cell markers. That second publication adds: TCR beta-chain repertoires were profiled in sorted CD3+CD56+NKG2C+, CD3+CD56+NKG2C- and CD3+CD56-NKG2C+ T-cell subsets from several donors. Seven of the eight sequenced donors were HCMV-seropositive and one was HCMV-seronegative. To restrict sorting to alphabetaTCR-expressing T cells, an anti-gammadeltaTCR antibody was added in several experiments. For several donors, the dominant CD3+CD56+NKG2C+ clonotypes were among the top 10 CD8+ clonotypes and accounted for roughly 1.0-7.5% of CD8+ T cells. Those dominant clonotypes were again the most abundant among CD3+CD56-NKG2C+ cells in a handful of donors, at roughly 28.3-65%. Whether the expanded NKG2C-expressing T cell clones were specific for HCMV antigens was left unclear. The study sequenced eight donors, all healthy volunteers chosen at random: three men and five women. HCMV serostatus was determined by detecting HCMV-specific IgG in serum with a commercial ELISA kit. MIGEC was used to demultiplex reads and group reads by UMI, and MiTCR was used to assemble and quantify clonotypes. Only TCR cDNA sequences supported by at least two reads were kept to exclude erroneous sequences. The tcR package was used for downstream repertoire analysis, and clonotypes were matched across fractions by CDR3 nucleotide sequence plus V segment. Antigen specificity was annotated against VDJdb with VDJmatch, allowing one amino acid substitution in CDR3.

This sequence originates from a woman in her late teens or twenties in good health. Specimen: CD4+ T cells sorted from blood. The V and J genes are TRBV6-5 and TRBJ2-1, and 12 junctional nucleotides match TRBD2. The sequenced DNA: TGTGCCAGCAGTTACTCGCTAGCGGGGGGGGTCAATGAGCAGTTCTTC. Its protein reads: CASSYSLAGGVNEQFF.